This entry lists 14 T cell receptor beta chains sequenced from one sample in a study of OX40 agonist ivuxolimab in advanced cancers. Repertoires were generated with immunoSEQ multiplex PCR, while TCRdb's copy carries only in-frame clones and drops some. The sample records more than 75,000 clones, under 95% being singletons. The material sequenced was CD4+ or CD8+ T cells sorted from blood, taken in a trial of the OX40 agonist ivuxolimab. Receptor source: an adult with an advanced solid tumor such as melanoma, head and neck, liver or kidney cancer.

The chain carries TRBV14 and TRBJ1-1; D not certain. Trimming left V 2 bases short and J 6 bases short, with 7 bases between. The CDR3 has 12 amino acids. Germline CDR1 reads SGHDN; CDR2 reads FVKESK. CDR3 protein: CASSQTTAEAFF. The CDR3 region has the DNA TGTGCCAGCAGCCAAACTACAGCTGAAGCTTTCTTT.

The rearrangement uses TRBV4-3 and TRBJ2-1, with 12 bases matching TRBD2. The CDR3 runs 16 residues. Trimming cost V 4 bases and J 4 bases; bases outside gene matches: 5. CDR1 and CDR2 (germline): LGHNA, YSLEER. CDR3 protein: CASSPTGTSGYNEQFF. The CDR3 DNA sequence: TGCGCCAGCAGCCCGACCGGGACTAGCGGGTACAATGAGCAGTTCTTC.

The chain couples TRBV9 to TRBJ1-1; 7 bases agree with TRBD1. The germline CDR1 and CDR2 sequences are SGDLS and YYNGEE. There are 15 residues in the CDR3. The junction had 6 bases not matched to a gene; V was cut back by 4 bases and J by 0 bases. The CDR3 region is CASSYQGELNTEAFF. CDR3 in DNA: TGTGCCAGCAGCTACCAGGGGGAGCTGAACACTGAAGCTTTCTTT.

This rearrangement joins TRBV10-2 to TRBJ1-1, with D hard to call. The CDR3 consists of 12 residues. The germline V gene encodes CDR1 WSHSY and CDR2 SAAADI. Trimming left V 2 bases short and J 4 bases short, with 5 bases between. In nucleotides, the CDR3 is TGCGCCAGCAGTGAGAGATTCACTGAAGCTTTCTTT. Amino acids: CASSERFTEAFF.

The CDR3 DNA reads TGTGCCATCAGTGTAGGACAGGGCGGCGGGGAGCTGTTTTTT. It encodes CAISVGQGGGELFF. The gene calls are TRBV10-3 and TRBJ2-2; TRBD1 matches at 8 bases. V lost 4 bases and J lost 7; bases outside the gene matches: 5. The CDR3 runs 14 residues. CDR1 is ENHRY, CDR2 SYGVKD, per germline.

The chain is built from TRBV5-6 and TRBJ2-7; 7 nucleotides agree with TRBD1. After removal of 5 bases from V and 6 bases from J, the junction contained 8 bases not matched to a gene. CDR1 SGHDT and CDR2 YYEEEE come from the germline V gene. The CDR3 is 13 residues long. CDR3 in amino acids: CASRNDRVGEQYF. DNA for the CDR3: TGTGCCAGCAGAAACGACAGGGTGGGCGAGCAGTACTTC.

Comments on this clone: Other nucleotide sequences from this sample produce the same CDR3. The chain recombines TRBV4-3 with TRBJ2-3; D possibly corresponds to TRBD1 (5 bases). Looked up from germline, CDR1 is LGHNA and CDR2 is YSLEER. V shed 0 bases and J shed 0 bases, with 10 bases lying between them. The length of the CDR3 is 16 residues. The CDR3 nucleotides are TGCGCCAGCAGCCAAGATCTAGGGGCAAGCACAGATACGCAGTATTTT. Encoded protein: CASSQDLGASTDTQYF.

The chain recombines TRBV4-2 with TRBJ1-2; 7 nucleotides align to TRBD1. CDR1 is LGHNA and CDR2 is YNFKEQ in the germline V gene. The CDR3 is made up of 15 amino acids. The ends lost 3 bases at V and 9 bases at J; junction bases unmatched: 13. The CDR3 DNA reads TGTGCCAGCAGCCAGGATGGGGACAGCTTTTGGAGCTACACCTTC. It is translated as CASSQDGDSFWSYTF.

This chain connects TRBV6-1 to TRBJ2-1, with TRBD2 matching over 11 bases. There are 16 residues in the CDR3. The germline V gene has CDR1 MNHNS and CDR2 SASEGT. V lost 2 bases, J lost 2 bases, and 2 bases stayed unmatched. The CDR3 DNA follows: TGTGCCAGCAGTGAACTAGCGGGAGGCCCCTACAATGAGCAGTTCTTC. Encoded protein: CASSELAGGPYNEQFF.

This rearrangement joins TRBV5-1 to TRBJ2-1; TRBD2 aligns across 8 bases. The CDR3 consists of 13 residues. Trimming cost V 4 bases and J 8 bases; bases outside gene matches: 5. Germline CDR1 SGHRS, CDR2 YFSETQ. The CDR3 reads CASSPGLGYEQFF. CDR3 in DNA: TGCGCCAGCAGCCCGGGACTAGGATATGAGCAGTTCTTC.

The chain links TRBV11-2 to TRBJ2-1, with TRBD2 identical over 9 bases. This CDR3 spans 18 amino acids. Germline values: CDR1 SGHAT, CDR2 FQNNGV. The junction had 14 bases not matched to a gene; V was cut back by 1 base and J by 7 bases. The CDR3 protein is CASSLGRAGGHQRNEQFF. The CDR3 DNA is TGTGCCAGCAGCTTAGGGCGAGCGGGAGGACATCAGCGGAATGAGCAGTTCTTC.

The chain joins TRBV28 to TRBJ2-3; no firm D call. This CDR3 contains 14 residues. Trimming shortened V by 6 bases and J by 0 bases, and 10 bases separated the two germline ends. Germline values: CDR1 MDHEN, CDR2 SYDVKM. The CDR3 DNA reads as TGTGCCAGCAGCTTAAGTGGGAGCACAGATACGCAGTATTTT. It codes for CASSLSGSTDTQYF.

The V and J genes are TRBV6-5 and TRBJ1-3, with 7 bases aligning to TRBD1. V trimming: 5 bases; J trimming: 5 bases; junction bases outside the gene matches: 3. The CDR3 runs to 13 residues. Germline V CDR1 and CDR2: MNHEY, SVGAGI. For the CDR3, the DNA is TGTGCCAGCAGTCCGACAGGGAGAAACACCATATATTTT. As protein: CASSPTGRNTIYF.

This clone was detected only a few times. The J gene is TRBJ1-1, the V gene TRBV18, with a weak D call TRBD1 (6 bases). Per germline, CDR1 KGHSH and CDR2 LQKENI. Trimming removed 10 bases at V and 5 bases at J, with 17 bases between. The CDR3 extends over 13 amino acids. DNA for the CDR3: TGTGCCACCGCAACAGGGATAGATACTGAAGCTTTCTTT. Translation gives CATATGIDTEAFF.